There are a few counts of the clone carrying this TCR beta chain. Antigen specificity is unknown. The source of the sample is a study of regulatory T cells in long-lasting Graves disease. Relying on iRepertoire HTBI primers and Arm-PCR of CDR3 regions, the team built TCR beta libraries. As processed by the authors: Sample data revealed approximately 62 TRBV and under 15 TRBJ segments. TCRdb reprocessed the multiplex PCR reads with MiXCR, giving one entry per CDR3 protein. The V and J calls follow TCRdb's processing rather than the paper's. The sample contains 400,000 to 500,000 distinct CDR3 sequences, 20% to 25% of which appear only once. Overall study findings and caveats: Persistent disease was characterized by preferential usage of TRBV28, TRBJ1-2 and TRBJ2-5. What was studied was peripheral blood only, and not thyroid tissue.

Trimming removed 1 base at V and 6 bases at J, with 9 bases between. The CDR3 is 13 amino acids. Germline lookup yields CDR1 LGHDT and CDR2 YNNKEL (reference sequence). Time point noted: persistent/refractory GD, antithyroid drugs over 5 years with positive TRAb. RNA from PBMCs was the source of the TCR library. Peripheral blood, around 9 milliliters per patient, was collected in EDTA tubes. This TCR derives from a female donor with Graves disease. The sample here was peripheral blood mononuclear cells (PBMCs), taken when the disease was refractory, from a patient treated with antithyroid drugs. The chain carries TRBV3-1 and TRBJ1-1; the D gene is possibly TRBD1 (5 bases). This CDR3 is CASSQAGAPEAFF. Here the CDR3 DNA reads TGTGCCAGCAGCCAAGCCGGGGCCCCTGAAGCTTTCTTT.